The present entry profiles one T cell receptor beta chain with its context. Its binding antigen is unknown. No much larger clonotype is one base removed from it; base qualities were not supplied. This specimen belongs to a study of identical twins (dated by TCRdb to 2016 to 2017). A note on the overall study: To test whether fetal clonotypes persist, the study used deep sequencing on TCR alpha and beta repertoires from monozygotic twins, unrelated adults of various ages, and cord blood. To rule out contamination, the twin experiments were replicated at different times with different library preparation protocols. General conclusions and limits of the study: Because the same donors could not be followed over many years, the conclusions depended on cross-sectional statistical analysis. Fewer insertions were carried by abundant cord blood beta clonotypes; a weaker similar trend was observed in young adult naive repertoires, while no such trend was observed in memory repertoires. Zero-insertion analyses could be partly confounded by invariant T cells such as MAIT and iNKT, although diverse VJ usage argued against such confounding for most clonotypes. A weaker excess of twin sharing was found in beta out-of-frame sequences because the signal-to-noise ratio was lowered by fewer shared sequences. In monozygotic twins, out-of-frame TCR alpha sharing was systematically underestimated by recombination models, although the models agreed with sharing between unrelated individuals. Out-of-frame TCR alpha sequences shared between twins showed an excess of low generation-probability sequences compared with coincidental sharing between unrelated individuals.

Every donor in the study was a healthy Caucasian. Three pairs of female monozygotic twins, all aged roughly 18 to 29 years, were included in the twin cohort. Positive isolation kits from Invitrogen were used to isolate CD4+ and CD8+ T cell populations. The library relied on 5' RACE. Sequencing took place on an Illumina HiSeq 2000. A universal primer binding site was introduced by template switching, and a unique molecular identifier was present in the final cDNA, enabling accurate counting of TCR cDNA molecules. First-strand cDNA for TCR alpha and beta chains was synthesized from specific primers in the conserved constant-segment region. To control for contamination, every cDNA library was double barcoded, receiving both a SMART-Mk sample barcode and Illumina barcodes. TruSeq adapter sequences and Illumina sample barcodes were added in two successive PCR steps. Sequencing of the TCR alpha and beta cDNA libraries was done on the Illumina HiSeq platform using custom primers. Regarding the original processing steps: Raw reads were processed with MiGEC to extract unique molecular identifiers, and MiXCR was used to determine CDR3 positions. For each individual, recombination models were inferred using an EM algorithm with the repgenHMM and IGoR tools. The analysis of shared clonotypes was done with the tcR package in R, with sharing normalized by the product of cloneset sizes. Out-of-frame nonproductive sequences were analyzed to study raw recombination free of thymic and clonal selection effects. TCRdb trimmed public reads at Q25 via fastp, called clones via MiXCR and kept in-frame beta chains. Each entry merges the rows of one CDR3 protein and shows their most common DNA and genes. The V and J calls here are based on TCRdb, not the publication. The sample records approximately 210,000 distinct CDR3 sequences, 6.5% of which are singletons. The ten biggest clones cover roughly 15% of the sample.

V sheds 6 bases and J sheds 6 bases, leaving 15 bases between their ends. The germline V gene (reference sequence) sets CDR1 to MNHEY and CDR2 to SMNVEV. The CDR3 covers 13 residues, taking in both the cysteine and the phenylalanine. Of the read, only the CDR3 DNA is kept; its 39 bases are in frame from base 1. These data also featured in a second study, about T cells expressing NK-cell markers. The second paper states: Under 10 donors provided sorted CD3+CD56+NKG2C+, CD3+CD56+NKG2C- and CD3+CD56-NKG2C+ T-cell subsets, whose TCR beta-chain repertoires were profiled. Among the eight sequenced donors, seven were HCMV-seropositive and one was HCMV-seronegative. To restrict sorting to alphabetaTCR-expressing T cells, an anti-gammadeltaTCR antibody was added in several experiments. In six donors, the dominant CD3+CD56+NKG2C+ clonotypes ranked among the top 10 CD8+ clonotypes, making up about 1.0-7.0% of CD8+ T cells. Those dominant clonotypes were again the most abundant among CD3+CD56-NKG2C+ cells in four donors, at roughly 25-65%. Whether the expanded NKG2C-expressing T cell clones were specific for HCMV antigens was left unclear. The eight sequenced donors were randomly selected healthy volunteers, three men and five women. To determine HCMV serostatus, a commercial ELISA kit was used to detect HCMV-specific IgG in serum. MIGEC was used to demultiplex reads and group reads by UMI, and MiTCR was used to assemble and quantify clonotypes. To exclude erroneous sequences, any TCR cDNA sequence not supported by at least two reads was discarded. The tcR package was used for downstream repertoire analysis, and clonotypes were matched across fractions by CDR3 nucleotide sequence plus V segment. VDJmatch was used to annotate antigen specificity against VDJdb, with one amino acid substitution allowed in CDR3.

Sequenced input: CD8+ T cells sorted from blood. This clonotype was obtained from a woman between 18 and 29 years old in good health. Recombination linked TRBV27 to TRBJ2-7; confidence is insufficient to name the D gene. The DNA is TGTGCCAGCAGGGAGACCCTTACGCGCGAGCAGTACTTC. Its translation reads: CASRETLTREQYF.